The rows below give T cell receptor beta chains drawn from one sample of a study of a mutant IDH1 vaccine in newly diagnosed glioma. Libraries were prepared by immunoSEQ multiplex PCR; TCRdb keeps only in-frame clonotypes and omits some of them. The data hold approximately 60,000 clones, with about 80% observed a single time. Their recognized antigens are unknown. The sequencing here drew on PBMCs, taken from a glioma patient whose treatment included an IDH1 peptide vaccine. The receptors stem from a woman under 30 with glioma. Some clones in this sample may be carry-over from other donors' samples. Each CDR3 is given with its conserved first and last residue. The D gene is left open where the match is weak. A row's size may be missing; if present it is once, few, many or a size class.

V gene	clone size	J gene	D gene	CDR3 protein	CDR3 DNA
TRBV23-1	NA	TRBJ2-1	NA	CASTQLARERGSYNEQFF	TGCGCCAGCACCCAACTCGCCAGGGAACGAGGCTCCTACAATGAGCAGTTCTTC
TRBV28	NA	TRBJ1-2	NA	CASTLDNLYGYTF	TGTGCCAGCACCCTAGACAACCTCTATGGCTACACCTTC
TRBV30	NA	TRBJ2-7	TRBD2	CAWSLLAGDEQYF	TGTGCCTGGAGTCTACTAGCGGGAGACGAGCAGTACTTC
TRBV5-6	NA	TRBJ2-7	NA	CASSFPGLIDSYEQYF	TGTGCCAGCAGCTTTCCTGGACTAATCGACTCCTACGAGCAGTACTTC
TRBV11-3	NA	TRBJ2-1	NA	CASTSGLEQFF	TGTGCCAGCACCTCAGGGCTTGAGCAGTTCTTC
TRBV2	NA	TRBJ2-3	TRBD1	CAIARGQGADTQYF	TGTGCCATCGCCCGGGGACAGGGCGCAGATACGCAGTATTTT
TRBV9	NA	TRBJ2-1	NA	CASSASYNEQFF	TGTGCCAGCAGCGCCTCCTACAATGAGCAGTTCTTC
TRBV18	few	TRBJ1-1	TRBD1	CASSPLTGRGNTEAFF	TGTGCCAGCTCACCTCTGACAGGGCGGGGGAACACTGAAGCTTTCTTT
TRBV30	few	TRBJ1-1	NA	CAWSGGKGPMNTEAFF	TGTGCCTGGAGTGGAGGGAAGGGCCCAATGAACACTGAAGCTTTCTTT
TRBV30	NA	TRBJ2-2	TRBD2	CAWMRESNTGELFF	TGTGCCTGGATGCGGGAGTCGAACACCGGGGAGCTGTTTTTT
TRBV18	NA	TRBJ1-4	NA	CASSRKEGEKLFF	TGTGCCAGCTCCCGTAAGGAAGGGGAAAAACTGTTTTTT
TRBV14	NA	TRBJ2-2	TRBD2	CASSQAGGKNTGELFF	TGTGCCAGCAGCCAAGCGGGGGGGAAGAACACCGGGGAGCTGTTTTTT
TRBV19	NA	TRBJ1-2	NA	CASKTLKERGGYTF	TGTGCCAGTAAAACCCTTAAGGAACGAGGTGGCTACACCTTC
TRBV30	NA	TRBJ1-4	TRBD1	CAWSTGGEKLFF	TGTGCCTGGAGTACAGGGGGTGAAAAACTGTTTTTT
TRBV9	NA	TRBJ1-3	NA	CASSVGDAGQNGNTIYF	TGTGCCAGCAGCGTAGGGGACGCAGGACAAAATGGAAACACCATATATTTT
TRBV7-6	NA	TRBJ1-5	NA	CASSLATDQPQHF	TGTGCCAGCAGCTTAGCGACAGATCAGCCCCAGCATTTT
TRBV4-2	NA	TRBJ1-1	TRBD1	CASSPSTDRGTEAFF	TGTGCCAGCAGCCCGAGCACCGACAGGGGCACTGAAGCTTTCTTT
TRBV29-1	NA	TRBJ1-5	NA	CSVAPTDSNQPQHF	TGCAGCGTCGCACCGACTGATAGCAATCAGCCCCAGCATTTT
TRBV19	NA	TRBJ1-4	NA	CASIGVTNEKLFF	TGTGCCAGTATTGGTGTGACTAATGAAAAACTGTTTTTT
TRBV19	NA	TRBJ2-3	TRBD1	CASSIIGTASTDTQYF	TGTGCCAGTAGTATAATCGGGACAGCTAGCACAGATACGCAGTATTTT
TRBV27	NA	TRBJ2-7	NA	CASSQPGRRNYEQYF	TGTGCCAGCAGTCAACCGGGACGGAGGAACTACGAGCAGTACTTC
TRBV5-1	NA	TRBJ2-7	NA	CASGPGGIYEQYF	TGCGCCAGCGGCCCTGGAGGGATCTACGAGCAGTACTTC
TRBV6-5	NA	TRBJ1-3	NA	CASSQGGSTIYF	TGTGCCAGCAGCCAGGGTGGGAGCACCATATATTTT
TRBV4-3	NA	TRBJ1-2	TRBD1	CASSQNSGQGDGYTF	TGCGCCAGCAGCCAAAACTCTGGACAGGGGGATGGCTACACCTTC
TRBV2	NA	TRBJ2-7	NA	CASSGTGGDYEQYF	TGTGCCAGCAGTGGGACAGGAGGGGACTACGAGCAGTACTTC
TRBV30	NA	TRBJ1-2	NA	CAWTIGGNYGYTF	TGTGCCTGGACAATTGGGGGTAACTATGGCTACACCTTC
TRBV5-1	NA	TRBJ1-1	NA	CASSLTGGRNTEAFF	TGCGCCAGCAGCTTGACCGGCGGGAGGAACACTGAAGCTTTCTTT
TRBV6-1	NA	TRBJ1-4	NA	CASSERAGPNEKLFF	TGTGCCAGCAGTGAACGGGCGGGTCCTAATGAAAAACTGTTTTTT
TRBV4-1	few	TRBJ1-1	NA	CASRRGGGTEAFF	TGCGCCAGCCGCCGGGGAGGGGGCACTGAAGCTTTCTTT
TRBV19	once	TRBJ2-7	NA	CASSLGSYEQYF	TGTGCCAGTAGTTTAGGGTCCTACGAGCAGTACTTC
TRBV29-1	NA	TRBJ1-1	NA	CSTMRVLNTEAFF	TGCAGCACCATGAGAGTCTTGAACACTGAAGCTTTCTTT
TRBV27	NA	TRBJ1-1	NA	CASSQRGTEAFF	TGTGCCAGCAGTCAGAGGGGGACTGAAGCTTTCTTT
TRBV7-8	NA	TRBJ1-1	NA	CASSLRRGGTEAFF	TGTGCCAGCAGCTTACGACGGGGGGGCACTGAAGCTTTCTTT
TRBV7-2	NA	TRBJ1-2	NA	CASSLDNQGNYGYTF	TGTGCCAGCAGCTTAGATAATCAGGGCAACTATGGCTACACCTTC
TRBV7-9	NA	TRBJ1-2	NA	CASSYYTGGYTF	TGTGCCAGCAGCTATTATACAGGTGGCTACACCTTC
TRBV19	NA	TRBJ2-3	NA	CAAKVAVPDTQYF	TGTGCCGCCAAGGTTGCGGTGCCAGATACGCAGTATTTT
TRBV6-1	NA	TRBJ1-2	NA	CASRLAHGYTF	TGTGCCAGCCGCCTCGCTCATGGCTACACCTTC
TRBV5-1	NA	TRBJ1-2	NA	CASSRGLGYTF	TGCGCCAGCAGCAGGGGACTTGGCTACACCTTC
TRBV25-1	NA	TRBJ2-7	NA	CASRSLGPAEQHF	TGTGCCAGCAGAAGTCTTGGGCCGGCCGAGCAGCACTTC
TRBV27	NA	TRBJ2-1	TRBD2	CASSLYRGFRGVENEQFF	TGTGCCAGCAGTTTATATCGAGGCTTCCGGGGGGTCGAGAATGAGCAGTTCTTC
TRBV7-7	few	TRBJ2-1	TRBD1	CASSPNDRAYNEQFF	TGTGCCAGCAGCCCGAACGACAGGGCCTACAATGAGCAGTTCTTC
TRBV7-2	NA	TRBJ2-1	TRBD2	CASSVQRGVLNEQFF	TGTGCCAGCAGCGTACAGCGGGGGGTCCTTAATGAGCAGTTCTTC
TRBV5-1	NA	TRBJ2-4	NA	CASSLGQRLAKNIQYF	TGCGCCAGCAGCTTGGGACAGCGCTTAGCCAAAAACATTCAGTACTTC
TRBV29-1	NA	TRBJ2-7	NA	CSVTGGRVHEQYF	TGCAGCGTAACCGGTGGCAGGGTACACGAGCAGTACTTC
TRBV5-6	NA	TRBJ2-2	NA	CASSLRHTGELFF	TGTGCCAGCAGCCTGCGGCACACCGGGGAGCTGTTTTTT
TRBV5-4	once	TRBJ2-7	NA	CASSATGVTSYEQYF	TGTGCCAGCAGCGCCACAGGGGTGACTAGCTACGAGCAGTACTTC